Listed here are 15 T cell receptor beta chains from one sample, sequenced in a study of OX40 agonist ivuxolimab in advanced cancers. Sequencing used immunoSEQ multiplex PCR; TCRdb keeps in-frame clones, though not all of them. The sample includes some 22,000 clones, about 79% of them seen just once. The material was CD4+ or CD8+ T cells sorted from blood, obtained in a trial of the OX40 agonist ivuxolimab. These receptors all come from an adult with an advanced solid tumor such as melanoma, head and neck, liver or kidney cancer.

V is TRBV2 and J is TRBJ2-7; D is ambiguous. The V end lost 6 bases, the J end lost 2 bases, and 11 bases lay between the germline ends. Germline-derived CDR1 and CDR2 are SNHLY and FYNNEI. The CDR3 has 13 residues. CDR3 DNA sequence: TGTGCCAGCAGGGGAAGACGGACCTACGAGCAGTACTTC. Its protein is CASRGRRTYEQYF. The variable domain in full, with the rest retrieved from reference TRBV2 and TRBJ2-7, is EPEVTQTPSHQVTQMGQEVILRCVPISNHLYFYWYRQILGQKVEFLVSFYNNEISEKSEIFDDQFSVERPDGSNFTLKIRSTKLEDSAMYFCASRGRRTYEQYFGPGTRLTVT.

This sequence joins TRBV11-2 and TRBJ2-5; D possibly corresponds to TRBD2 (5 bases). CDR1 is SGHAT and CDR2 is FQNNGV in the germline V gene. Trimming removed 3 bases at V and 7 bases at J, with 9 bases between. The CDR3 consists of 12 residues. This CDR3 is CASSLAAGTQYF. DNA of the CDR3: TGTGCCAGCAGCTTGGCGGCGGGGACCCAGTACTTC.

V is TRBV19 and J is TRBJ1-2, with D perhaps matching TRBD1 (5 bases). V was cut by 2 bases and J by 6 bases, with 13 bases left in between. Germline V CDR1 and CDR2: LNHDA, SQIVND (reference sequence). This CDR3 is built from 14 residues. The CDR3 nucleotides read TGTGCCAGTAGTATAAGTCCCAGGGCTGATGGCTACACCTTC. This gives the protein CASSISPRADGYTF.

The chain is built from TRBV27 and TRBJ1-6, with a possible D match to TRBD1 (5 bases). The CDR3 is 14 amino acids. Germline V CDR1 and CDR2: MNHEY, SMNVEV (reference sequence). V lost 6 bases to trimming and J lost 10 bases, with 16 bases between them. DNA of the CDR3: TGTGCCAGCAGGCGACTACTTGAGGGGTCACCCCTCCACTTT. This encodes CASRRLLEGSPLHF.

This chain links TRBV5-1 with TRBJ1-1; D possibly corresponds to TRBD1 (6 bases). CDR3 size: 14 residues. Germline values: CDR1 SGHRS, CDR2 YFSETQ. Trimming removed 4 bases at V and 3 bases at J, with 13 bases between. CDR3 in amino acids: CASSLTGAYTEAFF. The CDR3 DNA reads TGCGCCAGCAGCCTGACAGGTGCATACACTGAAGCTTTCTTT.

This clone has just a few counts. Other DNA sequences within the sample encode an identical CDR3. CDR3 DNA: TGTGCCAGTTCATTGAACACTGAAGCTTTCTTT. Translating gives CASSLNTEAFF. The rearrangement uses TRBV25-1 and TRBJ1-1, with D uncertain. The CDR3 sequence is 11 residues long. Germline assignment: CDR1 MGHDK and CDR2 SYGVNS. Deletions cut 9 bases from V and 0 bases from J, with 5 bases between.

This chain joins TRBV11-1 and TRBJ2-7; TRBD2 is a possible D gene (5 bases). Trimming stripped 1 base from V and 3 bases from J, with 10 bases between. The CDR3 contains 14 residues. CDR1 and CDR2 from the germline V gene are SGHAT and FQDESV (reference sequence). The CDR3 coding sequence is TGTGCCAGCAGCTTAGGGGCGGGTAACTACGAGCAGTACTTC. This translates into CASSLGAGNYEQYF.

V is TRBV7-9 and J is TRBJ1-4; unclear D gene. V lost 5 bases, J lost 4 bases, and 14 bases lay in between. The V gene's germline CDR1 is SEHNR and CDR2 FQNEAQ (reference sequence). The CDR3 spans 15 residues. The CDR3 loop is CASSPRQPDNEKLFF. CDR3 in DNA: TGTGCCAGCAGCCCCCGGCAGCCCGATAATGAAAAACTGTTTTTT.

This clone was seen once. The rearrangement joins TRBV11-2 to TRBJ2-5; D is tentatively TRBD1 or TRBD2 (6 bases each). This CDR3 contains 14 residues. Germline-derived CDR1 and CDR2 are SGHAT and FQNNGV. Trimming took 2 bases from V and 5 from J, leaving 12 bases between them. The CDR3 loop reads CASSLWGAGETQYF. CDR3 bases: TGTGCCAGCAGCTTATGGGGGGCTGGGGAGACCCAGTACTTC.

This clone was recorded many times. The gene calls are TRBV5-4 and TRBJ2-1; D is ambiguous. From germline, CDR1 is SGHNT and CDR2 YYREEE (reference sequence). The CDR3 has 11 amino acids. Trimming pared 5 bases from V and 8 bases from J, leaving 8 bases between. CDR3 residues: CASSPGYEQFF. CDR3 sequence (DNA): TGTGCCAGCAGTCCTGGTTATGAGCAGTTCTTC.

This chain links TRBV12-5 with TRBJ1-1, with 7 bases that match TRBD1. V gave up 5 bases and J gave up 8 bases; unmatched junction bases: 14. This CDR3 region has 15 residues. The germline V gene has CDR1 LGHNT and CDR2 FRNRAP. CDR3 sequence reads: CASGTGQRGPREAFF. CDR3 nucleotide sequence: TGTGCTAGTGGTACGGGACAGCGGGGCCCCAGAGAAGCTTTCTTT.

The CDR3 region has the DNA TGTGCCAGCAAAGCGTACGAGCAGTACTTC. This translates into CASKAYEQYF. This chain links TRBV6-1 with TRBJ2-7; no reliable D call. This CDR3 comprises 10 residues. Per the germline V gene, CDR1 is MNHNS and CDR2 is SASEGT. The V and J ends lost 7 bases and 4 bases respectively, with 5 bases between them.

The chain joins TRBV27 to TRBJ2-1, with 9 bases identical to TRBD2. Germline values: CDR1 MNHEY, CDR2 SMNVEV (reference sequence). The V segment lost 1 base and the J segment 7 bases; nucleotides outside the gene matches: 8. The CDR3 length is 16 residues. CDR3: CASSLWSSGMGNEQFF. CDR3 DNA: TGTGCCAGCAGTTTATGGTCTAGCGGGATGGGGAATGAGCAGTTCTTC.

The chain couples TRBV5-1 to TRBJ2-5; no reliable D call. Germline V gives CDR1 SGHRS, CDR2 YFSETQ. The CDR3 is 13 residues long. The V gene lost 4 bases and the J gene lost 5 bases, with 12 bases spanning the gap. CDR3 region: CASSRMGWETQYF. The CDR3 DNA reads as TGCGCCAGCAGCCGAATGGGGTGGGAGACCCAGTACTTC.

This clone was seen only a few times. In DNA form, the CDR3 reads TGCGCCACCCGAGCCGGGGAGACCAATCTCGAGCAGTACTTC. It specifies CATRAGETNLEQYF. The chain combines TRBV5-1 with TRBJ2-7; possibly TRBD2 for D (5 bases). Germline CDR1 reads SGHRS; CDR2 reads YFSETQ. This CDR3 comprises 14 residues. With 9 bases removed from V and 6 bases from J, the gap between germline ends came to 22 bases.